This T cell receptor (beta chain) comes out of a study of neurological immune-mediated disorders. In its sample, this clonotype was seen many times. The antigen is not known. Study results and limitations: None of the CDR3 amino acid sequences in expanded clones turned up in more than one subject, which points to private repertoires in all groups.

Regarding time point: longitudinal time-point 3. The study drew its healthy controls from blood bank volunteers in Maryland, USA. With 10-nucleotide random UMIs included, cDNA was synthesized by 5'RACE. TCRdb passed the 5' RACE reads through MiXCR, listing each CDR3 protein once. This sample has tens of thousands of distinct CDR3 sequences, with approximately 12% found just once. Germline V lookup: CDR1 MNHEY, CDR2 SMNVEV (reference sequence). J gave up 7 bases and V 8 bases, and 20 bases lay outside the gene matches. This CDR3 contains 18 residues. The material sequenced was PBMCs. This rearrangement joins TRBV27 to TRBJ1-6, with 7 bases that match TRBD1. The TCR comes from a man younger than 45 in good health. Written as DNA, the CDR3 is TGTGCCAGCCGGGTCGGGCGGGACAGCCCCATTCCCAATTCACCCCTCCACTTT. As protein: CASRVGRDSPIPNSPLHF.